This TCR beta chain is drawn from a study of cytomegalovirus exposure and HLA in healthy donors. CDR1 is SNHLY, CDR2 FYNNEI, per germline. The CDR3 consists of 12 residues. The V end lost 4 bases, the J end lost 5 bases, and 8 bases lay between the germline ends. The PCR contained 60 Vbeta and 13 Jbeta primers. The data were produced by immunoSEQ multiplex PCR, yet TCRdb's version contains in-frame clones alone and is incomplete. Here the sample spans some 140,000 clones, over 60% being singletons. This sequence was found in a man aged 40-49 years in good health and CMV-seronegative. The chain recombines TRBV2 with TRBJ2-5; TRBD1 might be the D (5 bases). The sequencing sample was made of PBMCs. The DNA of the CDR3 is TGTGCCAGCAGTGGACAGACGGAGACCCAGTACTTC. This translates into CASSGQTETQYF.